This T cell receptor (beta chain) is drawn from a study of T cells in Graves' hyperthyroidism and ophthalmopathy (dated by TCRdb to the late 2010s). The study in broad terms: Peripheral blood was sampled at the time of initial diagnosis, prior to any treatment. To identify distinguishing TCR V-J signatures, a discovery cohort of around 100 patients was used, comprising some 45 with Graves' ophthalmopathy and around 60 with stable Graves' hyperthyroidism. An independent validation cohort of under 20 hyperthyroidism patients and approximately 17 patients who later progressed to ophthalmopathy tested prospective prediction of ophthalmopathy. The 95 to 100 discovery patients were randomly divided into training and test sets at a 7:3 ratio. In roughly six Graves' hyperthyroidism patients, the study also compared T-cell repertoires from thyroid tissue with T-cell repertoires from blood. Once sampling was done, hyperthyroidism patients were given methimazole at a starting dose of 30 mg daily, whereas ophthalmopathy patients were given high-dose intravenous methylprednisolone. The paper reports TCR Vbeta CDR3 sequencing of about 140 peripheral blood samples: approximately 41 ophthalmopathy, about 75 hyperthyroidism and 17 progressor patients.

This clonotype was seen a single time. Its antigen is unknown. Base-call qualities are not available, and no considerably larger clone is one nucleotide away. One read alone lends weak support. V is shortened by 6 bases, J by 2 bases, and the region joining them spans 14 bases. The cysteine opens and the phenylalanine closes a CDR3 of 14 amino acids. Kept here is only the CDR3 DNA, which spans 42 bases and is read in frame from base 1. CDR1 and CDR2 are drawn from the germline V gene: MDHEN, SYDVKM. Paper-wide results and their limitations: In cross-validation, a model built on a 13 V-J signature told ophthalmopathy apart from stable hyperthyroidism with over 85% sensitivity and roughly 81% specificity, and in testing the same model reached 80%/75%. Most expanded thyroid clonotypes (frequency above 0.001) were also detected in blood, suggesting blood repertoires may reflect thyroid immune responses. No statistical method was used to fix the sample size in advance, and group allocation was not hidden from the investigators. In validation, the model predicted progression to ophthalmopathy a median of roughly 6.1 months before onset, with around 70% sensitivity and about 75% specificity.

Amplification of TCR beta CDR3 regions was carried out from RNA transcripts. The TCR CDR3 was subjected to a first round of RT-PCR using the HTBI primer set and the Qiagen OneStep RT-PCR kit. Libraries were constructed in a second round of multiplex PCR, after which size selection and purification were carried out. The libraries were sequenced on an Illumina HiSeq2000 using paired-end 100 bp reads. In the paper's pipeline: SOAPnuke was used to process the raw data, throwing out any read that contained adapters or uncalled bases, had a mean Phred below 15, or lacked an exact constant-primer or identifier match. High-quality paired reads were merged using COPE v1.2.5, and each unique nucleotide sequence was defined as a clonotype. Clonotypes were aligned to IMGT TRBV, TRBD and TRBJ reference segments using MiTCR v1.1. The analysis was restricted to V-J combinations with a frequency above 0.0001, which together covered about 99% of the repertoires. The TCS score was defined as the ratio of F50 (clonal expansion) to E x V (chaos), calculated using BLOSUM62-based TCRdist between CDR3 peptides within each V-J. Welch's t-statistics and random forest reduced just over 500 V-J features to about 13, which were used in a naive Bayes classifier (R e1071). TCRdb redid the processing of the public reads, applying fastp at Q25 and MiXCR, and retained in-frame beta chains. CDR3 protein sequences are deduplicated, and each keeps its most common genes and DNA. These V and J calls rely on TCRdb rather than the paper's analysis. The sample table shows 300,000 or so distinct CDR3 sequences, and approximately 22% are seen once. Together, the top ten hold over 40% of the sample.

Stable Graves' hyperthyroidism was defined as no progression to ophthalmopathy during 18 months of follow-up. Hyperthyroidism patients were newly diagnosed, with disease duration under 2 months, and aged 18 to 65 years. Patients with uncontrolled infections, other autoimmune diseases, pregnancy or lactation were excluded. Diagnoses were established on the basis of clinical symptoms, serum thyroxine and TRAb, thyroid ultrasound, and orbital computed tomography. PBMCs were separated from roughly 9.6 ml of fresh peripheral blood using Ficoll-Paque density gradient centrifugation. Total RNA was extracted with Trizol reagent, and quality was checked on an Agilent 2100 Bioanalyzer.

This clonotype was obtained from a woman in her 50s with Graves' hyperthyroidism. The rearrangement combines TRBV28 with TRBJ2-7, with no reliable assignment of the D segment. Specimen: blood. CDR3 reads: CASSPHDTTYEQYF. The nucleotides read TGTGCCAGCAGCCCCCATGATACAACCTACGAGCAGTACTTC.